The rows below give T cell receptor beta chains drawn from one sample of a study of early T cells in non-severe SARS-CoV-2 infection. TCRdb re-derived calls from the 5' RACE reads in MiXCR, one entry per CDR3 protein. The sample gives 65,000 to 80,000 distinct CDR3 sequences, less than 15% of which show up once; 6% is in the top ten. Source material: whole blood. The receptor source for this set is an adult who was a healthcare worker with PCR-confirmed SARS-CoV-2 infection or an uninfected control (not recorded which). CDR3s include the opening cysteine and the closing phenylalanine or tryptophan. Fields, in order: J gene, V gene, D gene, clone size, CDR3 DNA, CDR3 protein. The D gene is left open where the match is weak. Rows give clone size only sometimes, using once, few, many, or a class for an expanded clone.

J gene: TRBJ1-1
V gene: TRBV14
D gene: -
clone size: -
CDR3 DNA: TGTGCCAGCAGCCAAGGAGTTGATCGGGGGCAGGCTTTCTTT
CDR3 protein: CASSQGVDRGQAFF

J gene: TRBJ1-4
V gene: TRBV29-1
D gene: -
clone size: -
CDR3 DNA: TGCAGCGCTGCCCCGGGACACCAGGGGAAACTGTTTTTT
CDR3 protein: CSAAPGHQGKLFF

J gene: TRBJ1-2
V gene: TRBV29-1
D gene: -
clone size: -
CDR3 DNA: TGCAGCGTTGACCTCCAAGTCTATGGCTACACCTTC
CDR3 protein: CSVDLQVYGYTF

J gene: TRBJ1-1
V gene: TRBV28
D gene: -
clone size: -
CDR3 DNA: TGTGCCAGCATACCTTTAGGGTACAGGGTCAGCGGGATCACTGAAGCTTTCTTT
CDR3 protein: CASIPLGYRVSGITEAFF

J gene: TRBJ2-7
V gene: TRBV25-1
D gene: TRBD1
clone size: few
CDR3 DNA: TGTGCCAGCAGTGACCCCCCGGGTTACCGACAGGGATACTACGAGCAGTACTTC
CDR3 protein: CASSDPPGYRQGYYEQYF

J gene: TRBJ2-1
V gene: TRBV20-1
D gene: TRBD1
clone size: -
CDR3 DNA: TGCAGTGCTAGACCGGGACAGGGGTGGAATGAGCAGTTCTTC
CDR3 protein: CSARPGQGWNEQFF

J gene: TRBJ2-1
V gene: TRBV7-2
D gene: -
clone size: few
CDR3 DNA: TGTGCCAGCAGCTTAGCGAAAAGAAGCCCCACGGTCTACAATGAGCAGTTCTTC
CDR3 protein: CASSLAKRSPTVYNEQFF

J gene: TRBJ2-1
V gene: TRBV10-1
D gene: -
clone size: few
CDR3 DNA: TGCGCCAGCAGTGAGTCCCAGGGAGGCTTCTACAATGAGCAGTTCTTC
CDR3 protein: CASSESQGGFYNEQFF

J gene: TRBJ1-5
V gene: TRBV5-1
D gene: TRBD1
clone size: many
CDR3 DNA: TGCGCCAGCAGCTTTACAGGGGATAGCAATCAGCCCCAGCATTTT
CDR3 protein: CASSFTGDSNQPQHF

J gene: TRBJ2-7
V gene: TRBV5-1
D gene: -
clone size: -
CDR3 DNA: TGCGCCAGCAGCCAGGACGGGGAGATCTACGAGCAGTACTTC
CDR3 protein: CASSQDGEIYEQYF

J gene: TRBJ1-2
V gene: TRBV28
D gene: -
clone size: -
CDR3 DNA: TGTGGGACCATGATAGCCTATGGCTACACCTTC
CDR3 protein: CGTMIAYGYTF

J gene: TRBJ2-3
V gene: TRBV2
D gene: -
clone size: -
CDR3 DNA: TGTGCCAGCCGGAAGGAGGATACGCAGTATTTT
CDR3 protein: CASRKEDTQYF

J gene: TRBJ2-7
V gene: TRBV7-8
D gene: -
clone size: many
CDR3 DNA: TGTGCCAGCAGCTTAGTTATTAGCGCCTCCTACGAGCAGTACTTC
CDR3 protein: CASSLVISASYEQYF

J gene: TRBJ1-1
V gene: TRBV29-1
D gene: -
clone size: many
CDR3 DNA: TGCAGCCTAAGGCAGGGGCCGAACACTGAAGCTTTCTTT
CDR3 protein: CSLRQGPNTEAFF

J gene: TRBJ2-3
V gene: TRBV19
D gene: -
clone size: many
CDR3 DNA: TGTGCCAGTAGTATTTCTTCCCCTCGCACAGATACGCAGTATTTT
CDR3 protein: CASSISSPRTDTQYF

J gene: TRBJ1-1
V gene: TRBV29-1
D gene: -
clone size: few
CDR3 DNA: TGCAGCGTTGACAGGTCAGACACTGAAGCTTTCTTT
CDR3 protein: CSVDRSDTEAFF

J gene: TRBJ2-6
V gene: TRBV7-9
D gene: -
clone size: -
CDR3 DNA: TGTGCCAGCAGCTTAGGGGCCGGATACTCTGGGGCCAACGTCCTGACTTTC
CDR3 protein: CASSLGAGYSGANVLTF

J gene: TRBJ2-1
V gene: TRBV5-4
D gene: TRBD2
clone size: many
CDR3 DNA: TGTGCCAGCAGCACTAGCGGGGGTAAGGACAATGAGCAGTTCTTC
CDR3 protein: CASSTSGGKDNEQFF

J gene: TRBJ2-2
V gene: TRBV28
D gene: TRBD1
clone size: -
CDR3 DNA: TGTGCCAGTTGGCGGACAGGGAGCACCGGGGAGCTGTTTTTT
CDR3 protein: CASWRTGSTGELFF

J gene: TRBJ1-6
V gene: TRBV18
D gene: TRBD1
clone size: many
CDR3 DNA: TGTGCCAGCTCACCAGAGGGACAGGGGACACCCCTCCACTTT
CDR3 protein: CASSPEGQGTPLHF

J gene: TRBJ1-2
V gene: TRBV20-1
D gene: -
clone size: many
CDR3 DNA: TGCAGTGCTAGTCCCTATGGCTACACCTTC
CDR3 protein: CSASPYGYTF

J gene: TRBJ2-3
V gene: TRBV5-6
D gene: TRBD2
clone size: few
CDR3 DNA: TGTGCCAGCAGCTTGAAATGGTCTAGCGGGATTAGCACAGATACGCAGTATTTT
CDR3 protein: CASSLKWSSGISTDTQYF

J gene: TRBJ1-5
V gene: TRBV9
D gene: -
clone size: -
CDR3 DNA: TGTGCCAGCAGCCCCACCCATCAGCCCCAGCATTTT
CDR3 protein: CASSPTHQPQHF

J gene: TRBJ1-1
V gene: TRBV18
D gene: -
clone size: many
CDR3 DNA: TGTGCCAGCTCACCCCTACAGGGTCGGAACACTGAAGCTTTCTTT
CDR3 protein: CASSPLQGRNTEAFF

J gene: TRBJ2-7
V gene: TRBV2
D gene: TRBD1
clone size: few
CDR3 DNA: TGTGCCAGTCCCAGGGGGACGGGAGAGCAGTACTTC
CDR3 protein: CASPRGTGEQYF

J gene: TRBJ1-6
V gene: TRBV6-5
D gene: TRBD1
clone size: -
CDR3 DNA: TGTGCCAGCAGTTACTTTACAGGGGGGGCCTATAATTCACCCCTCCACTTT
CDR3 protein: CASSYFTGGAYNSPLHF

J gene: TRBJ2-7
V gene: TRBV28
D gene: -
clone size: many
CDR3 DNA: TGTGCCAGCAGTCCGGGGTACGAGCAGTACTTC
CDR3 protein: CASSPGYEQYF